This T cell receptor (beta chain) was sequenced for a study of blood T cell repertoires in COVID-19. Study-level background: From the United States, Italy and Spain came samples of acute and convalescent COVID-19.

This CDR3 region has 15 residues. The V end was cut by 4 bases, the J end by 5 bases, with 15 bases between. Germline CDR1 and CDR2: SGHTS and YDEGEE. Clones were read by immunoSEQ multiplex PCR, and TCRdb kept only the in-frame ones, dropping some. The sample lists hundreds of thousands of clones, about 86% occurring once. The sequenced material came from peripheral blood. This receptor was taken from an older woman with COVID-19, enrolled during active disease. This sequence joins TRBV5-8 and TRBJ1-4; weak D call: TRBD1 (6 bases). The CDR3: CASSALQGLNEKLFF. The CDR3 nucleotides are TGTGCCAGCAGCGCCTTACAGGGACTAAATGAAAAACTGTTTTTT.